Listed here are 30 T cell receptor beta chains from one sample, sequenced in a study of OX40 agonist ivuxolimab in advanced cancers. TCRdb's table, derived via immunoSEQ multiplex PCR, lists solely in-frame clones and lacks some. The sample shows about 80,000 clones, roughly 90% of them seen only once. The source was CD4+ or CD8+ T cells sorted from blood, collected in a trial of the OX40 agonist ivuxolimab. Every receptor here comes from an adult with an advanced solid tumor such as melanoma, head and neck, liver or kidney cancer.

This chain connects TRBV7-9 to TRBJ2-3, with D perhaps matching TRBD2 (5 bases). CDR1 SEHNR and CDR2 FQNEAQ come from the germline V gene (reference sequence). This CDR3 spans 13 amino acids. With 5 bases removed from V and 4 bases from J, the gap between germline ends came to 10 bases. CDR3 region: CASSPRGPDTQYF. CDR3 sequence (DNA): TGTGCCAGCAGCCCCCGCGGGCCAGATACGCAGTATTTT.

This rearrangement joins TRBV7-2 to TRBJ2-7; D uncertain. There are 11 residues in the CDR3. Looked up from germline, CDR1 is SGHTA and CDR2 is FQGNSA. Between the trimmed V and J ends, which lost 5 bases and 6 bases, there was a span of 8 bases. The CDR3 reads CASSPAGEQYF. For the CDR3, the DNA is TGTGCCAGCAGCCCAGCTGGCGAGCAGTACTTC.

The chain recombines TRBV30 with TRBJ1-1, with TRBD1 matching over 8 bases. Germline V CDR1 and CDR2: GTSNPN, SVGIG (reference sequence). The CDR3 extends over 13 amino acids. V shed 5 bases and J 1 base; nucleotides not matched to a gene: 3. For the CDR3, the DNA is TGTGCCTGGGTGGGACAGGCGAACACTGAAGCTTTCTTT. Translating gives CAWVGQANTEAFF.

The CDR3 bases are TGCGCCAGCAGGGTTAATCGGGGGACCGGGGAGCTGTTTTTT. Encoded protein: CASRVNRGTGELFF. This rearrangement joins TRBV5-1 to TRBJ2-2; the D gene is possibly TRBD2 (6 bases). The CDR3 is 14 amino acids. Per germline, CDR1 SGHRS and CDR2 YFSETQ. V was cut by 5 bases and J by 5 bases, with 13 bases left in between. Full variable domain (rest looked up from reference TRBV5-1 and TRBJ2-2): KAGVTQTPRYLIKTRGQQVTLSCSPISGHRSVSWYQQTPGQGLQFLFEYFSETQRNKGNFPGRFSGRQFSNSRSEMNVSTLELGDSALYLCASRVNRGTGELFFGEGSRLTVL.

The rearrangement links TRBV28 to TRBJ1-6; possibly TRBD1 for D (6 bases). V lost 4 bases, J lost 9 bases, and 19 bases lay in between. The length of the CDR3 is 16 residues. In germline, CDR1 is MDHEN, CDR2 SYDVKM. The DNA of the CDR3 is TGTGCCAGCAGTTCGACAAAAACAGGGCAAACTTCACCCCTCCACTTT. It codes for CASSSTKTGQTSPLHF.

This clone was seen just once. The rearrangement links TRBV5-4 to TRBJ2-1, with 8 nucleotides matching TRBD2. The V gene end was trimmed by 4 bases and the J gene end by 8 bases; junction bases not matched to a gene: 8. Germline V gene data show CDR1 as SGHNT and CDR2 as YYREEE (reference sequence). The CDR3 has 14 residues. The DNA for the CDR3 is TGTGCCAGCAGCGTTAGCGGGATGAGCGATGAGCAGTTCTTC. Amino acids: CASSVSGMSDEQFF. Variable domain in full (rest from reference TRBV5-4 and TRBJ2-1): ETGVTQSPTHLIKTRGQQVTLRCSSQSGHNTVSWYQQALGQGPQFIFQYYREEENGRGNFPPRFSGLQFPNYSSELNVNALELDDSALYLCASSVSGMSDEQFFGPGTRLTVL.

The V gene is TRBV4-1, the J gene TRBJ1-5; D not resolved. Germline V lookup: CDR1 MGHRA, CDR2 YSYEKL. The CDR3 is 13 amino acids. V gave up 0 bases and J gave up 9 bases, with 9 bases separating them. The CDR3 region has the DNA TGCGCCAGCAGCCAAGATCTGGTCCGGCCCCAGCATTTT. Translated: CASSQDLVRPQHF.

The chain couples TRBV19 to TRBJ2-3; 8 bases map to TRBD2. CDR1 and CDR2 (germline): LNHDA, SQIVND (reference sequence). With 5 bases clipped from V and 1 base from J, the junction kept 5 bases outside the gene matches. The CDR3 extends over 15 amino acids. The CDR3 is CASSLQAGGTDTQYF. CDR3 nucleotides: TGTGCCAGTAGTCTACAAGCGGGGGGCACAGATACGCAGTATTTT.

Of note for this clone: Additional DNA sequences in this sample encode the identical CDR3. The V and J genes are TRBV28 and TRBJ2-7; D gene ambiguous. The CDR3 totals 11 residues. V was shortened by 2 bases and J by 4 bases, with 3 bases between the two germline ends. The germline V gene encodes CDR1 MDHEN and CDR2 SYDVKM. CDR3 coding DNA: TGTGCCAGCAGTTTAAGGTACGAGCAGTACTTC. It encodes CASSLRYEQYF. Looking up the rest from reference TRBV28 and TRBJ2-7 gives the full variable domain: DVKVTQSSRYLVKRTGEKVFLECVQDMDHENMFWYRQDPGLGLRLIYFSYDVKMKEKGDIPEGYSVSREKKERFSLILESASTNQTSMYLCASSLRYEQYFGPGTRLTVT.

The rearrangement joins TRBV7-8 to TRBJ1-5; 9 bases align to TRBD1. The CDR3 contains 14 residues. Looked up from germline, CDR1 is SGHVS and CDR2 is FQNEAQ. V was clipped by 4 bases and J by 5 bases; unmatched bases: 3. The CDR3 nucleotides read TGTGCCAGCAGCTCAAACAGGGGGCATCAGCCCCAGCATTTT. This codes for CASSSNRGHQPQHF.

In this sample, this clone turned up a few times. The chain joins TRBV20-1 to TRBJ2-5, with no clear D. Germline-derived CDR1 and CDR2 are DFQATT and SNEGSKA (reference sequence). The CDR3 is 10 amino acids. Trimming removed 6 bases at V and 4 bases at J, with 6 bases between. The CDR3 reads CSAPGETQYF. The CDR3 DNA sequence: TGCAGTGCCCCCGGAGAGACCCAGTACTTC.

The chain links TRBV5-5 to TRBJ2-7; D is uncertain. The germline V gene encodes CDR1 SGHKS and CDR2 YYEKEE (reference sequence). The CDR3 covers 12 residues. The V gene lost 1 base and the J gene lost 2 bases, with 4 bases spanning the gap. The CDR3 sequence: CASSLTTYEQYF. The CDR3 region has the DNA TGTGCCAGCAGCTTGACAACCTACGAGCAGTACTTC. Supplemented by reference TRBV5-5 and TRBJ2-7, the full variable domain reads DAGVTQSPTHLIKTRGQQVTLRCSPISGHKSVSWYQQVLGQGPQFIFQYYEKEERGRGNFPDRFSARQFPNYSSELNVNALLLGDSALYLCASSLTTYEQYFGPGTRLTVT.

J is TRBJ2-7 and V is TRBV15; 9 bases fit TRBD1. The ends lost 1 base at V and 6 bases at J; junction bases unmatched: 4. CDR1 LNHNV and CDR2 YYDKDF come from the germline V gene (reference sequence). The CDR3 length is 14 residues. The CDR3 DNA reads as TGTGCCACCAGCAGAGGTTTACAGGGGGCCGAGCAGTACTTC. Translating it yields CATSRGLQGAEQYF.

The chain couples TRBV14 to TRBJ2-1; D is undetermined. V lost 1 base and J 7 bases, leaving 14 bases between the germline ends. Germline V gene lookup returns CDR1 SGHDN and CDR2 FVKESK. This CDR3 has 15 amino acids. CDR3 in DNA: TGTGCCAGCAGCCAAGTTGGTGGGTACCAAAATGAGCAGTTCTTC. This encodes CASSQVGGYQNEQFF.

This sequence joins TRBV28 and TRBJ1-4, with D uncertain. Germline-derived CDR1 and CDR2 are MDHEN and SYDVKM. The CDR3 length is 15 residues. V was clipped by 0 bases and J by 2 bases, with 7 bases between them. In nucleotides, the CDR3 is TGTGCCAGCAGTTTATGGGGGTCCACTAATGAAAAACTGTTTTTT. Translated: CASSLWGSTNEKLFF.

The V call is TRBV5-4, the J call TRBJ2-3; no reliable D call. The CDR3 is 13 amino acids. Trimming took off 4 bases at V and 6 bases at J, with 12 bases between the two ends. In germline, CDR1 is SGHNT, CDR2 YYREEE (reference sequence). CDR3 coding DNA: TGTGCCAGCAGCCGTGAGGCGCGCGATACGCAGTATTTT. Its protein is CASSREARDTQYF.

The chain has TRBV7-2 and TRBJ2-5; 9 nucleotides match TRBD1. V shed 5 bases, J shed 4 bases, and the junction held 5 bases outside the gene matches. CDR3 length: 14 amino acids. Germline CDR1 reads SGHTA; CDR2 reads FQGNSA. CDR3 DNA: TGTGCCAGCAGCGACAGGGGGAGAGGAGAGACCCAGTACTTC. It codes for CASSDRGRGETQYF.

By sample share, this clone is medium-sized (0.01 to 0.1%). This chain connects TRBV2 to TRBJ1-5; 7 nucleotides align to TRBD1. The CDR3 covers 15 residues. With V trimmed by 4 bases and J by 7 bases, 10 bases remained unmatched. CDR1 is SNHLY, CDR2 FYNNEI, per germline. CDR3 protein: CASSVAGTAFQPQHF. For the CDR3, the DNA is TGTGCCAGCAGTGTGGCAGGGACAGCGTTCCAGCCCCAGCATTTT.

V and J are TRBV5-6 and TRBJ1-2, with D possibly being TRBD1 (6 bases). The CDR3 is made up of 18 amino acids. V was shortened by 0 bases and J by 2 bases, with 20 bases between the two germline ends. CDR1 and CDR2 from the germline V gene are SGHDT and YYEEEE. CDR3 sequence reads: CASSLGGTPDLWNYGYTF. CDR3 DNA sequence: TGTGCCAGCAGCTTGGGGGGGACACCTGACTTGTGGAACTATGGCTACACCTTC.

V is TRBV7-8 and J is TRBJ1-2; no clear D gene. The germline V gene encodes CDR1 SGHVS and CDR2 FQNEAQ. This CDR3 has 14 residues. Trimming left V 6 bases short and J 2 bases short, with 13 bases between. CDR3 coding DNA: TGTGCCAGCAGTCGGGAGGGATACAACTATGGCTACACCTTC. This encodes CASSREGYNYGYTF. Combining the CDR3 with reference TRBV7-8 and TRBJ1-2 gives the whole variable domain GAGVSQSPRYKVAKRGQDVALRCDPISGHVSLFWYQQALGQGPEFLTYFQNEAQLDKSGLPSDRFFAERPEGSVSTLKIQRTQQEDSAVYLCASSREGYNYGYTFGSGTRLTVV.

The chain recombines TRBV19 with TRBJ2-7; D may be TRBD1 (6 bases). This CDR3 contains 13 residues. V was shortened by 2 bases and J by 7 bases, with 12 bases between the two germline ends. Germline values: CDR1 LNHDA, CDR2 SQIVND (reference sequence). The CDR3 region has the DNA TGTGCCAGTAGTATAATTGGGGGCGTTGAGCAGTACTTC. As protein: CASSIIGGVEQYF.

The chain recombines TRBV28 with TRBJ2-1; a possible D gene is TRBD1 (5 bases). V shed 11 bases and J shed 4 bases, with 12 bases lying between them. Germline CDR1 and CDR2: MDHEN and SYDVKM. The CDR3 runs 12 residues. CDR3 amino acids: CASGIIYNEQFF. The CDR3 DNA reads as TGTGCCTCAGGGATCATTTACAATGAGCAGTTCTTC.

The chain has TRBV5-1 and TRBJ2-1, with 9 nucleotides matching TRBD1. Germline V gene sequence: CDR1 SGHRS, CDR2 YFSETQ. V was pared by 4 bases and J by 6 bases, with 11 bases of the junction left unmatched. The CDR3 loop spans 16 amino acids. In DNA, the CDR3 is TGCGCCAGCAGCGGAGCCGGGACAGGGAACTTCAATGAGCAGTTCTTC. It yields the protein CASSGAGTGNFNEQFF.

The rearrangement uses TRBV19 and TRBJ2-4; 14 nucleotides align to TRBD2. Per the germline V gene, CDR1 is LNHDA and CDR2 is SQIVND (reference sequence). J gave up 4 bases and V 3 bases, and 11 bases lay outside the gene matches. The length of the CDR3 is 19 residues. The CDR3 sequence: CASSMSGLAGEVVKNIQYF. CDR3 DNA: TGTGCCAGTAGTATGTCGGGACTAGCGGGAGAAGTAGTGAAAAACATTCAGTACTTC.

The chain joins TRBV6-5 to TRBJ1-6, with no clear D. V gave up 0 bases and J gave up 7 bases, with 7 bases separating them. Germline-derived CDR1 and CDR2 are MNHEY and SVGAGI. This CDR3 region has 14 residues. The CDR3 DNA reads TGTGCCAGCAGTTACTCTGGGTTGAATTCACCCCTCCACTTT. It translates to CASSYSGLNSPLHF.

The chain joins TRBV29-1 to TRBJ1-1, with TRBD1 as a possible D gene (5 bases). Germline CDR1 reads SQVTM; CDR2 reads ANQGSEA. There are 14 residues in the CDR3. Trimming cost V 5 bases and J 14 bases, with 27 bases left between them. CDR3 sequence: CSVRTGSRRDQAFF. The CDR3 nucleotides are TGCAGCGTTAGAACGGGAAGTAGAAGGGACCAGGCATTCTTT.

DNA for the CDR3: TGTGCCAGCAGCCAAGACGGAGGTCTTGAGCAGTTCTTC. The encoded protein is CASSQDGGLEQFF. The chain couples TRBV4-2 to TRBJ2-1, with D possibly matching TRBD2 (5 bases). Trimming cost V 0 bases and J 9 bases, with 9 bases left between them. Germline CDR1 and CDR2: LGHNA and YNFKEQ. This CDR3 comprises 13 residues.

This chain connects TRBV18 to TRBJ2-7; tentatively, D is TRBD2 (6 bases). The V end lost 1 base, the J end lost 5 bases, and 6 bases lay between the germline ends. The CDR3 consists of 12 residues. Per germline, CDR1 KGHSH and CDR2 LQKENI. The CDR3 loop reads CASSPRGDEQYF. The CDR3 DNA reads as TGTGCCAGCTCACCACGGGGGGACGAGCAGTACTTC.

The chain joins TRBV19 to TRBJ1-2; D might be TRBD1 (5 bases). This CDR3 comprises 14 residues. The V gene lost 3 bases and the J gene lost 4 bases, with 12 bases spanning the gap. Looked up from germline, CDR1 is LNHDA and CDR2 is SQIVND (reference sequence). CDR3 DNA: TGTGCCAGTAGTATTGATCGCAGGGTCTATGGCTACACCTTC. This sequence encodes CASSIDRRVYGYTF.

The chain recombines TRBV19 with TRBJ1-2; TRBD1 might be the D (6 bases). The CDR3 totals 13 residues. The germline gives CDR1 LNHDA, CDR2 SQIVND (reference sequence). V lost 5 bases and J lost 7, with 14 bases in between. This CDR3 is CASSPRGAGGYTF. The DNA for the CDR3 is TGTGCCAGTAGTCCCCGGGGGGCGGGTGGCTACACCTTC.